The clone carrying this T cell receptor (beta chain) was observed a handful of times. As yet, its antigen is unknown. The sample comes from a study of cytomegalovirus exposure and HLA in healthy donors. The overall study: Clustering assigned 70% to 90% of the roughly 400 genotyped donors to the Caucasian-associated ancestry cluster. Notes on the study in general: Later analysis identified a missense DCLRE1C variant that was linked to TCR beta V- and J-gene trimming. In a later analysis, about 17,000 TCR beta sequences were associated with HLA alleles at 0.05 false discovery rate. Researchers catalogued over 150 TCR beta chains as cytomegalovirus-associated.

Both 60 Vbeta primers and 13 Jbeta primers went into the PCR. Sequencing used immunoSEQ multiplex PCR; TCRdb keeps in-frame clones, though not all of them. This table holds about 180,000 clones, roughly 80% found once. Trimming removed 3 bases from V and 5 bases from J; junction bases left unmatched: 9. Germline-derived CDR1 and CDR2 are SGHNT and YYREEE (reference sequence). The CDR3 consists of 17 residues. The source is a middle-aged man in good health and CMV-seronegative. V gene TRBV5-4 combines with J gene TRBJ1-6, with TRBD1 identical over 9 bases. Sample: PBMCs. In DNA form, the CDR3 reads TGTGCCAGCAGCTCCTTGACAGGGGGAAGTCATAATTCACCCCTCCACTTT. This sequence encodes CASSSLTGGSHNSPLHF.